The 32 T cell receptor beta chains presented below share a single source sample, sequenced in a study of control samples from healthy donors and cancer patients. TCRdb's copy holds only in-frame clones and misses some; the assay was immunoSEQ multiplex PCR. The sample carries tens of thousands of clones, 70% recorded once. Sequencing was performed on formalin-fixed, paraffin-embedded tissue. Every receptor here comes from a male donor with melanoma.

This clone was counted a few times. The chain is built from TRBV7-3 and TRBJ2-5, with no clear D. Germline CDR1 reads SGHTA; CDR2 reads FQGTGA. CDR3 length: 17 residues. The germline V and J ends were trimmed by 0 bases and 5 bases, with 19 bases remaining between them. The CDR3 sequence is CASSLTRRVNGVETQYF. The DNA of the CDR3 is TGTGCCAGCAGCTTAACCCGACGTGTTAATGGGGTTGAGACCCAGTACTTC.

V usage is TRBV7-9 and J usage is TRBJ2-7; D gene uncertain. The CDR3 length is 11 residues. Germline V CDR1 and CDR2: SEHNR, FQNEAQ (reference sequence). V lost 6 bases to trimming and J lost 0 bases, with 3 bases between them. This chain's CDR3 is CASRASYEQYF. CDR3 sequence (DNA): TGTGCCAGCAGAGCCTCCTACGAGCAGTACTTC.

This clone has a single count. V usage is TRBV29-1 and J usage is TRBJ1-2; possible D gene TRBD1, 6 bases. The CDR3 covers 15 residues. V lost 6 bases and J 3 bases, leaving 20 bases between the germline ends. Looked up from germline, CDR1 is SQVTM and CDR2 is ANQGSEA. This CDR3 reads CSVPRGQGRDYGYTF. CDR3 sequence (DNA): TGCAGCGTCCCCCGGGGGCAGGGACGAGACTATGGCTACACCTTC.

V usage is TRBV18 and J usage is TRBJ1-2; D is uncertain. V lost 5 bases to trimming and J lost 0 bases, with 13 bases between them. Per the germline V gene, CDR1 is KGHSH and CDR2 is LQKENI. This CDR3 is 15 amino acids long. CDR3 sequence (DNA): TGTGCCAGCTCAGTGGAGGCAAAGACTAACTATGGCTACACCTTC. Translation gives CASSVEAKTNYGYTF. Combining the CDR3 with reference TRBV18 and TRBJ1-2 gives the whole variable domain NAGVMQNPRHLVRRRGQEARLRCSPMKGHSHVYWYRQLPEEGLKFMVYLQKENIIDESGMPKERFSAEFPKEGPSILRIQQVVRGDSAAYFCASSVEAKTNYGYTFGSGTRLTVV.

This clone came up a few times. The chain couples TRBV10-3 to TRBJ1-2, with D perhaps TRBD1 (6 bases). Trimming took off 6 bases at V and 4 bases at J, with 18 bases between the two ends. The CDR3 has 15 amino acids. The V gene's germline CDR1 is ENHRY and CDR2 SYGVKD. In nucleotides, the CDR3 is TGTGCCATCAGCGCCAGACAGGACATGGCCTATGGCTACACCTTC. It specifies CAISARQDMAYGYTF.

As to this clone: The junction differs from germline at one of its ends, possibly a read error. The chain is built from TRBV30 and TRBJ1-1, with D unresolved. CDR1 is GTSNPN, CDR2 SVGIG, per germline (reference sequence). The CDR3 spans 11 residues. The CDR3 coding sequence is TGTGTCTGGAGTCTGGTGGCTGAAGCTTTCTTT. Residues: CVWSLVAEAFF.

This chain links TRBV11-2 with TRBJ2-2; D is uncertain. Trimming pared 6 bases from V and 1 base from J, leaving 15 bases between. The CDR3 has 16 residues. Germline values: CDR1 SGHAT, CDR2 FQNNGV. CDR3 DNA: TGTGCCAGCAGTCAACCGGCCTCCTGGAACACCGGGGAGCTGTTTTTT. Encoded protein: CASSQPASWNTGELFF.

This CDR3 is CASSFISGRNNEQFF. As DNA, the CDR3 is TGTGCCAGCAGCTTTATCAGCGGGAGGAATAATGAGCAGTTCTTC. The chain employs TRBV11-1 and TRBJ2-1, with 9 positions matching TRBD2. The CDR3 runs 15 residues. Unmatched junction bases numbered 7, after V lost 3 bases and J lost 7 bases. Germline CDR1 and CDR2: SGHAT and FQDESV (reference sequence).

The chain couples TRBV12-3 or TRBV12-4 to TRBJ2-1; D is undetermined. This CDR3 is built from 12 residues. V lost 4 bases to trimming and J lost 9 bases, with 10 bases between them. CDR3 bases: TGTGCCAGCAGTTGGGATGGTGGTGAGCAGTTCTTC. Encoded protein: CASSWDGGEQFF.

The chain uses TRBV28 and TRBJ2-3, with a possible D match to TRBD2 (5 bases). Germline V gene lookup returns CDR1 MDHEN and CDR2 SYDVKM. This CDR3 contains 15 residues. V lost 6 bases to trimming and J lost 1 base, with 14 bases between them. This chain's CDR3 is CASRYLGRGTDTQYF. The CDR3 DNA is TGTGCCAGCAGGTACCTAGGGCGGGGCACAGATACGCAGTATTTT.

The V gene is TRBV5-6, the J gene TRBJ2-5, with a tentative D call TRBD1 (5 bases). Germline CDR1 reads SGHDT; CDR2 reads YYEEEE. CDR3 length: 14 residues. V was trimmed by 0 bases and J by 6 bases, leaving 12 bases between them. Here the CDR3 DNA reads TGTGCCAGCAGCTTGGCCGCAGGGCGGAAGACCCAGTACTTC. Encoded protein: CASSLAAGRKTQYF.

As concerns this clone: With a much larger clone just one base away, this may be a read error. The chain uses TRBV30 and TRBJ1-2; 10 bases line up with TRBD1. This CDR3 has 13 residues. Germline V gene sequence: CDR1 GTSNPN, CDR2 SVGIG (reference sequence). CDR3: CAWRFGTGVGYIF. CDR3 bases: TGTGCCTGGAGGTTTGGGACAGGGGTTGGCTACATCTTC.

This sequence joins TRBV6-6 and TRBJ1-6; D is uncertain. Germline V lookup: CDR1 MNHNY, CDR2 SVGAGI (reference sequence). The CDR3 totals 16 residues. The V and J ends lost 7 bases and 0 bases respectively, with 13 bases between them. The DNA of the CDR3 is TGTGCCAGCACCCCGCTGGTTAGCTCCTATAATTCACCCCTCCACTTT. The encoded protein is CASTPLVSSYNSPLHF.

The J gene is TRBJ2-1, the V gene TRBV20-1, with no clear D. Germline V gene sequence: CDR1 DFQATT, CDR2 SNEGSKA (reference sequence). Trimming left V 4 bases short and J 4 bases short, with 5 bases between. The CDR3 consists of 11 residues. CDR3 coding DNA: TGCAGTGCTAAATGGTACAATGAGCAGTTCTTC. The encoded protein is CSAKWYNEQFF.

There are a few counts of this clone. This chain links TRBV9 with TRBJ2-5, with 8 nucleotides matching TRBD2. The CDR3 contains 14 residues. Germline values: CDR1 SGDLS, CDR2 YYNGEE. V was clipped by 5 bases and J by 1 base; unmatched bases: 4. CDR3 nucleotide sequence: TGTGCCAGCAGTGTAACTAGCGGCCAAGAGACCCAGTACTTC. Protein: CASSVTSGQETQYF.

The chain is built from TRBV2 and TRBJ2-7; the match to TRBD1 covers 7 bases. This CDR3 is 13 amino acids long. Germline CDR1 and CDR2: SNHLY and FYNNEI. Trimming at V came to 3 bases and at J to 9 bases, leaving 8 bases not matched to a gene. CDR3 sequence reads: CASSEQPDRAQYF. CDR3 nucleotides: TGTGCCAGCAGTGAGCAGCCTGACAGGGCGCAGTACTTC. Full variable domain (remainder filled in from reference TRBV2 and TRBJ2-7): EPEVTQTPSHQVTQMGQEVILRCVPISNHLYFYWYRQILGQKVEFLVSFYNNEISEKSEIFDDQFSVERPDGSNFTLKIRSTKLEDSAMYFCASSEQPDRAQYFGPGTRLTVT.

The chain combines TRBV18 with TRBJ1-1; 7 bases agree with TRBD1. The CDR3 is 14 residues long. From germline, CDR1 is KGHSH and CDR2 LQKENI. Trimming removed 5 bases from V and 1 base from J; junction bases left unmatched: 4. CDR3 nucleotides: TGTGCCAGCTCAGATCGGACAGGGAACACTGAAGCTTTCTTT. Residues: CASSDRTGNTEAFF.

The chain uses TRBV19 and TRBJ1-5, with D possibly TRBD1 on 6 matching bases. CDR1 and CDR2 (germline): LNHDA, SQIVND (reference sequence). V lost 1 base and J 3 bases, leaving 13 bases between the germline ends. The CDR3 has 16 amino acids. CDR3: CASSIAPRGVNQPQHF. The CDR3 region has the DNA TGTGCCAGTAGTATAGCCCCAAGGGGGGTCAATCAGCCCCAGCATTTT. The full variable domain, in which reference TRBV19 and TRBJ1-5 provide the parts outside the CDR3, is DGGITQSPKYLFRKEGQNVTLSCEQNLNHDAMYWYRQDPGQGLRLIYYSQIVNDFQKGDIAEGYSVSREKKESFPLTVTSAQKNPTAFYLCASSIAPRGVNQPQHFGDGTRLSIL.

This clone appeared a few times. The chain employs TRBV30 and TRBJ2-1, with TRBD2 matching 8 bases. Germline values: CDR1 GTSNPN, CDR2 SVGIG (reference sequence). This CDR3 region has 15 residues. Trimming at V came to 0 bases and at J to 5 bases, leaving 6 bases not matched to a gene. CDR3: CAWSVRLALDNEQFF. CDR3 DNA: TGTGCCTGGAGTGTAAGACTAGCGCTAGACAATGAGCAGTTCTTC.

V and J are TRBV19 and TRBJ1-2; D unclear. Germline V gene data show CDR1 as LNHDA and CDR2 as SQIVND (reference sequence). The CDR3 totals 12 residues. V lost 3 bases, J lost 2 bases, and 4 bases lay in between. The CDR3 nucleotides are TGTGCCAGTAGTATTTCAAACTATGGCTACACCTTC. It translates to CASSISNYGYTF. The full variable domain, completed using reference TRBV19 and TRBJ1-2, is DGGITQSPKYLFRKEGQNVTLSCEQNLNHDAMYWYRQDPGQGLRLIYYSQIVNDFQKGDIAEGYSVSREKKESFPLTVTSAQKNPTAFYLCASSISNYGYTFGSGTRLTVV.

The chain couples TRBV19 to TRBJ2-5; D possibly uses TRBD1 or TRBD2 (5 bases each). The V and J ends lost 5 bases and 2 bases respectively, with 15 bases between them. The germline V gene has CDR1 LNHDA and CDR2 SQIVND (reference sequence). The CDR3 runs to 15 residues. The CDR3 nucleotides are TGTGCCAGTAGTGATTACCGGGACGGGCAAGAGACCCAGTACTTC. Its protein product is CASSDYRDGQETQYF.

The genes are TRBV5-1 and TRBJ2-7; 8 bases match TRBD1. The junction had 11 bases not matched to a gene; V was cut back by 4 bases and J by 5 bases. CDR1 and CDR2 (germline): SGHRS, YFSETQ. The CDR3 is made up of 15 amino acids. This chain's CDR3 is CASSEKQGALDEQYF. In DNA form, the CDR3 reads TGCGCCAGCAGCGAAAAGCAGGGGGCGCTAGACGAGCAGTACTTC.

This chain uses TRBV7-9 with TRBJ1-5, with no clear D. V was trimmed by 4 bases and J by 2 bases, leaving 9 bases between them. The CDR3 extends over 14 amino acids. Germline V gene data show CDR1 as SEHNR and CDR2 as FQNEAQ (reference sequence). CDR3 nucleotide sequence: TGTGCCAGCAGCTCTGGTGTGGGCAATCAGCCCCAGCATTTT. Its translation: CASSSGVGNQPQHF.

V is TRBV3-1 (or the pseudogene TRBV3-2) and J is TRBJ2-2; D uncertain. The germline V gene encodes CDR1 LGHDT and CDR2 YNNKEL (reference sequence). There are 11 residues in the CDR3. V dropped 3 bases and J dropped 6 bases, with 2 bases sitting between them. The CDR3 DNA reads TGTGCCAGCAGCCAGTCCGGGGAGCTGTTTTTT. This encodes CASSQSGELFF.

The V gene is TRBV5-5, the J gene TRBJ1-1, with D tentatively TRBD1 (6 bases). Per germline, CDR1 SGHKS and CDR2 YYEKEE (reference sequence). V lost 6 bases and J 4 bases, leaving 16 bases between the germline ends. The CDR3 runs to 14 residues. The CDR3 loop is CASTTGGRGTEAFF. Here the CDR3 DNA reads TGTGCCAGCACCACGGGGGGCAGGGGCACTGAAGCTTTCTTT.

The rearrangement joins TRBV10-3 to TRBJ1-2; a weak D match, TRBD1 (5 bases). The CDR3 has 13 residues. Looked up from germline, CDR1 is ENHRY and CDR2 is SYGVKD. Between the trimmed V and J ends, which lost 9 bases and 3 bases, there was a span of 14 bases. The CDR3 spells CAIMTGGDYGYTF. The CDR3 DNA reads TGTGCCATAATGACCGGGGGAGACTATGGCTACACCTTC.

The rearrangement uses TRBV7-9 and TRBJ1-4; maybe TRBD1 (6 bases). Trimming took off 4 bases at V and 5 bases at J, with 17 bases between the two ends. The germline V gene encodes CDR1 SEHNR and CDR2 FQNEAQ (reference sequence). The CDR3 sequence is 16 residues long. The CDR3 protein is CASSSPTGTLNEKLFF. The CDR3 nucleotides are TGTGCCAGCAGCTCGCCTACAGGGACTCTCAATGAAAAACTGTTTTTT.

The chain has TRBV5-1 and TRBJ2-5; 9 nucleotides match TRBD2. V trimming: 2 bases; J trimming: 5 bases; junction bases outside the gene matches: 4. The CDR3 is made up of 14 amino acids. Germline V gene data show CDR1 as SGHRS and CDR2 as YFSETQ. The chain's CDR3 is CASSFAGGEETQYF. Written as DNA, the CDR3 is TGCGCCAGCAGCTTTGCGGGAGGGGAGGAGACCCAGTACTTC.

The J gene is TRBJ2-1, the V gene TRBV3-1 (or the pseudogene TRBV3-2), with D possibly called TRBD1 or TRBD2 (5 bases each). The V end was cut by 0 bases, the J end by 9 bases, with 12 bases between. The CDR3 has 14 amino acids. Germline values: CDR1 LGHDT, CDR2 YNNKEL (reference sequence). CDR3 DNA sequence: TGTGCCAGCAGCCAAGATCGATGGGGGTCTGAGCAGTTCTTC. Amino acid sequence: CASSQDRWGSEQFF.

The sample holds one count of this clone. The chain joins TRBV12-3 or TRBV12-4 to TRBJ1-1; the D is unclear. The CDR3 spans 11 residues. Deletions cut 3 bases from V and 6 bases from J, with 5 bases between. The CDR3 DNA sequence: TGTGCCAGCAGTTTCGGACCTGAAGCTTTCTTT. Its translation: CASSFGPEAFF.

The rearrangement links TRBV15 to TRBJ2-5; D possibly uses TRBD1 or TRBD2 (5 bases each). The V gene lost 0 bases and the J gene lost 2 bases, with 10 bases spanning the gap. Germline V CDR1 and CDR2: LNHNV, YYDKDF (reference sequence). This CDR3 comprises 15 residues. The CDR3 bases are TGTGCCACCAGCAGAGATCCGGGGCAGCAAGAGACCCAGTACTTC. This translates into CATSRDPGQQETQYF.

The CDR3: CASSKWGLGYEQYF. For the CDR3, the DNA is TGTGCCAGCAGCAAATGGGGACTGGGGTACGAGCAGTACTTC. V and J are TRBV7-3 and TRBJ2-7; D possibly corresponds to TRBD2 (6 bases). This CDR3 region has 14 residues. Trimming took off 5 bases at V and 4 bases at J, with 15 bases between the two ends. CDR1 SGHTA and CDR2 FQGTGA come from the germline V gene.